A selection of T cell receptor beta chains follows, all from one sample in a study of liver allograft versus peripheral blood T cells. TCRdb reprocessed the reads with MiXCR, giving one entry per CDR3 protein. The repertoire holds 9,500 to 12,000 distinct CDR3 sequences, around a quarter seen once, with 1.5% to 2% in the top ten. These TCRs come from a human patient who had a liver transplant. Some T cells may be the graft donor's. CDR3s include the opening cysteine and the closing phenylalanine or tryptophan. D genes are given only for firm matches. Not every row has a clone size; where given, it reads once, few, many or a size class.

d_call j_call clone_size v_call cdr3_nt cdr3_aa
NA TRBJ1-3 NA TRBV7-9 TGTGCCAGCAGCTTGACAGGTACCTTCTCTGGAAACACCATATATTTT CASSLTGTFSGNTIYF
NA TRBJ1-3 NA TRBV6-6 TGTGCCAGCGAAGGACCCAGCTCTGGAAACACCATATATTTT CASEGPSSGNTIYF
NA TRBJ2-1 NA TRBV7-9 TGTGCCAGCAGCTTAGGAGCTAACGGGCTTACTTCCTACAATGAGCAGTTCTTC CASSLGANGLTSYNEQFF
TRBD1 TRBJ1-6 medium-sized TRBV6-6 TGTGCCAGCAGTGAGGACAGGGGGCGAAATTCACCCCTCCACTTT CASSEDRGRNSPLHF
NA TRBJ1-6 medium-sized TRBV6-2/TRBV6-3 TGTGCCAGCAGCCCCCGAGTGAGGGCCCTCAGGGGTAATTCACCCCTCCACTTT CASSPRVRALRGNSPLHF
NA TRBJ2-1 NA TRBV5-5 TGTGCCAGCAGCTTGGGGTCAAGCGCCTACAATGAGCAGTTCTTC CASSLGSSAYNEQFF
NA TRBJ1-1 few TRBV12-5 TGTGCTAGTGGTTTGGTAGGAGGAGGAGTACACACTGAAGCTTTCTTT CASGLVGGGVHTEAFF
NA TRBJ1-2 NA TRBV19 TGTGCCAGTAGTATCATAAGGAGGGGTCATGGCTACACCTTC CASSIIRRGHGYTF
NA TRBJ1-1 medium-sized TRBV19 TGTGCCAGTAGTCCTGAGGTTAGGACTGAAGCTTTCTTT CASSPEVRTEAFF
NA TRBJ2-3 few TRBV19 TGTGCCAGTAGTATGGCAGGGCCGGTAGATACGCAGTATTTT CASSMAGPVDTQYF
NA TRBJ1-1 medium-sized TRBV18 TGTGCCAGCTCACCTGAATCGGGAAGGGCGGATGAAGCTTTCTTT CASSPESGRADEAFF
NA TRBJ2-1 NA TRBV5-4 TGTGCCAGCAGCATAGGGGGGGCTTCAGCCTACAATGAGCAGTTCTTC CASSIGGASAYNEQFF
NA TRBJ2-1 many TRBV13 TGTGCCAGCAGCTTAGGGACAGAGCAGTTCTTC CASSLGTEQFF
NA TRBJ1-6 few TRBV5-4 TGTGCCAGCAGCTTGGTCGTCGGGGACCTCTATAATTCACCCCTCCACTTT CASSLVVGDLYNSPLHF
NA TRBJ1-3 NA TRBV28 TGTGCCAGCAGTTTATGGGCGGGGTCCGAAAACACCATATATTTT CASSLWAGSENTIYF
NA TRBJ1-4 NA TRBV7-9 TGTGCCAGCAGCTTACAGCCCCTCTCCTTTAATGAAAAACTGTTTTTT CASSLQPLSFNEKLFF
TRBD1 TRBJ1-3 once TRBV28 TGTGCCAGCAGTTTACCCCAGGGGGCCCCTGGAAACACCATATATTTT CASSLPQGAPGNTIYF
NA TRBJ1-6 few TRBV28 TGTGCCAGCAGTCCACCCGGGCAGATTTCACCCCTCCACTTT CASSPPGQISPLHF
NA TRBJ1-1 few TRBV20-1 TGCAGTGCTAGAGATTATAGGGCCCAGGGGACCTACACTGAAGCTTTCTTT CSARDYRAQGTYTEAFF
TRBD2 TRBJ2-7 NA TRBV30 TGTGCCTGGAGTTCTTTTAGCGGGAGTTGGAACGAGCAGTACTTC CAWSSFSGSWNEQYF
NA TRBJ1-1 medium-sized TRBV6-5 TGTGCCAGCAGTTACTCGGGATTTGAGAACACTGAAGCTTTCTTT CASSYSGFENTEAFF
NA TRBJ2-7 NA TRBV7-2 TGTGCCAGCAGCTCCCGGACAGCAGCCTACGAGCAGTACTTC CASSSRTAAYEQYF
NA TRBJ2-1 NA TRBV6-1 TGTGCCAGCAGGTACAATGAGCAGTTCTTC CASRYNEQFF
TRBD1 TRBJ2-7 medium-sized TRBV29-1 TGCAGCGTCGTGGGACAGGGGGACGCCTACGAGCAGTACTTC CSVVGQGDAYEQYF
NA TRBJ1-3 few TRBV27 TGTGCCAGCAGTTTAAGCCGACAGGGAAACACCATATATTTT CASSLSRQGNTIYF
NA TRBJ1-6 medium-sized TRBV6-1 TGTGCCAGCAGCGACCGGGACCCGTCACCCCTCCACTTT CASSDRDPSPLHF
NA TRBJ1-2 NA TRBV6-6 TGTGCCAGCAGTTATAAATCAGGGGTCTATGGCTACACCTTC CASSYKSGVYGYTF
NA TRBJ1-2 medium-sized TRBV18 TGTGCCAGCTCACCAAGACAGAATGACTATGGCTACACCTTC CASSPRQNDYGYTF
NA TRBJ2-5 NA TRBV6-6 TGTGCCAGCAGTTCAGGGTTGGGGTACCAAGAGACCCAGTACTTC CASSSGLGYQETQYF
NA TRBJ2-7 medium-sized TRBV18 TGTGCCAGCTCACCATCCTCCGTTGCGGGTTACGAGCAGTACTTC CASSPSSVAGYEQYF
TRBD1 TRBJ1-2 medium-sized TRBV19 TGTGCCAGCGGGACAGGCCCCCGCTACACCTTC CASGTGPRYTF
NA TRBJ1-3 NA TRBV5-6 TGTGCCAGCAGCCCGGGCGACAGGCCAGGAAACACCATATATTTT CASSPGDRPGNTIYF
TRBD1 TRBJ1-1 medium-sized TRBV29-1 TGCAGCGTTGATCGGACAGGGGCCCCCTGGAACACTGAAGCTTTCTTT CSVDRTGAPWNTEAFF
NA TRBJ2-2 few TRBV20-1 TGCAGTGCTAGGTCTTTTACCGGGGAGCTGTTTTTT CSARSFTGELFF
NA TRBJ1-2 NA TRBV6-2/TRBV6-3 TGTGCCACAAGAAGCGGGAATGGCTACACCTTC CATRSGNGYTF
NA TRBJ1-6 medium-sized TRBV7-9 TGTGCCAGCAGCATCCGACAGCCTAATTCACCCCTCCACTTT CASSIRQPNSPLHF
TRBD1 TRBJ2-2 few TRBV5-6 TGTGCCAGCAGCGTAATGGGACAGGGGAAAACCGGGGAGCTGTTTTTT CASSVMGQGKTGELFF
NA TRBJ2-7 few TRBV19 TGTGCCAGTACTGCACCGAACTACGAGCAGTACTTC CASTAPNYEQYF
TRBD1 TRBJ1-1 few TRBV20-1 TGCAGTGCTGGGGGACACAGGGGGGTATGGAACACTGAAGCTTTCTTT CSAGGHRGVWNTEAFF
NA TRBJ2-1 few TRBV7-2 TGTGCCAGCAGCTCGGAGGGGATAGGCTACAATGAGCAGTTCTTC CASSSEGIGYNEQFF
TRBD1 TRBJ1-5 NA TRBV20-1 TGCAGTGCTAGACGGACAGGGAAAAATCAGCCCCAGCATTTT CSARRTGKNQPQHF
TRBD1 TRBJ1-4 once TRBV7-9 TGTGCCAGCAGCTTATTGGGACAGCCTAATGAAAAACTGTTTTTT CASSLLGQPNEKLFF
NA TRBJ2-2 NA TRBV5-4 TGTGCCAGCCCCGGGTTACACACCGGGGAGCTGTTTTTT CASPGLHTGELFF
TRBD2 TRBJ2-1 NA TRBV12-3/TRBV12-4 TGTGCCAGCAGTTCACCGGGACTAGCGTTGTTCTTC CASSSPGLALFF
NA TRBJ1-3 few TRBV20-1 TGCAGTGCTAGAGGTTCGCCCTTCTCTGGAAACACCATATATTTT CSARGSPFSGNTIYF
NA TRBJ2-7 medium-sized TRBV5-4 TGTGCCAGCAGCTTGGTAGCTAGCGCCAACGAGCAGTACTTC CASSLVASANEQYF
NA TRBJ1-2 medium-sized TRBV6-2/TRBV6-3 TGTGCCAGCAGTTTCGACGTTCAAGTGGGCTACACCTTC CASSFDVQVGYTF
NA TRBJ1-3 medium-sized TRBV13 TGTGCCAGCAGCTTACGAGGAGTTGGAAACACCATATATTTT CASSLRGVGNTIYF
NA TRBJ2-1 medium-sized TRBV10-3 TGTGCCATCAGTGACGGGGTTCCGGTCAATGAGCAGTTCTTC CAISDGVPVNEQFF
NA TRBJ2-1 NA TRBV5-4 TGTGCCAGCAGCCGACGGGGGAAGAATGAGCAGTTCTTC CASSRRGKNEQFF
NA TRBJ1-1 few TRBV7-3 TGTGCCAGCAGCTTTGGGACGGGATGGAACACTGAAGCTTTCTTT CASSFGTGWNTEAFF
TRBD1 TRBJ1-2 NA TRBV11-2 TGTGCCAGCAGCACGGACAGGAACTATGGCTACACCTTC CASSTDRNYGYTF
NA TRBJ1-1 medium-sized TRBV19 TGTGCCAGTAGTATAGCCTTGGGGACTGAAGCTTTCTTT CASSIALGTEAFF